This T cell receptor beta chain was sequenced during a study of metastatic and nonmetastatic thyroid tumors. Broader study findings: Patients with malignant thyroid tumors reportedly had significantly higher TCR beta diversity than those with benign nodules, in blood and tumor.

TCRdb reprocessed the PCR reads via MiXCR. Counted here are fewer than 40,000 clones, approximately 20% occurring once; the ten biggest clones make up around 15%. In this sample, this clone turned up many times. Its target is unknown. V gave up 6 bases and J gave up 0 bases, with 12 bases separating them. Per the germline V gene, CDR1 is SGHTA and CDR2 is FQGNSA. The CDR3 consists of 14 residues. None of the patients had undergone any treatment ahead of thyroid surgery. The TCR originated in a female donor with papillary thyroid cancer or a benign thyroid nodule (not recorded which). Some clones in this sample may be carry-over from other donors' samples. The sequenced material came from tumor tissue. V usage is TRBV7-2 and J usage is TRBJ2-7, with a possible D match to TRBD2 (7 bases). CDR3 bases: TGTGCCAGCAGGAGGGGGGGGAACTCCTACGAGCAGTACTTC. It encodes CASRRGGNSYEQYF. The whole variable domain, filled in from reference TRBV7-2 and TRBJ2-7, reads GAGVSQSPSNKVTEKGKDVELRCDPISGHTALYWYRQSLGQGLEFLIYFQGNSAPDKSGLPSDRFSAERTGGSVSTLTIQRTQQEDSAVYLCASRRGGNSYEQYFGPGTRLTVT.